This TCR beta chain was sequenced for a study of CD8+ T cells in alopecia areata. Study as a whole: Treated patients swallowed 5 to 10 mg of oral tofacitinib twice daily.

Alopecia areata patients provided lesional scalp punch biopsies and peripheral blood. Notes on this clone: Its antigen is currently unknown.

Reverse transcription of extracted RNA yielded cDNA, which provided the sequencing template. The method was immunoSEQ multiplex PCR; TCRdb's version includes in-frame clones alone and lacks a portion of them. The sample carries a few hundred thousand clones, 67% recorded once. Study-wide results and limits: Lesional scalp, especially alopecia totalis/universalis, showed higher clonality than normal scalp.

The sequenced sample was CD4+ T cells sorted from blood, obtained at week 0. This receptor was obtained from a human donor with alopecia areata.

The chain's CDR3 is CASSELAGGGVETQYF. CDR3 nucleotide sequence: TGTGCCAGCAGTGAATTGGCAGGGGGCGGAGTAGAGACCCAGTACTTC. This chain links TRBV2 with TRBJ2-5; 8 positions match TRBD1. V lost 2 bases and J lost 4; bases outside the gene matches: 9. Germline values: CDR1 SNHLY, CDR2 FYNNEI. The CDR3 contains 16 residues.